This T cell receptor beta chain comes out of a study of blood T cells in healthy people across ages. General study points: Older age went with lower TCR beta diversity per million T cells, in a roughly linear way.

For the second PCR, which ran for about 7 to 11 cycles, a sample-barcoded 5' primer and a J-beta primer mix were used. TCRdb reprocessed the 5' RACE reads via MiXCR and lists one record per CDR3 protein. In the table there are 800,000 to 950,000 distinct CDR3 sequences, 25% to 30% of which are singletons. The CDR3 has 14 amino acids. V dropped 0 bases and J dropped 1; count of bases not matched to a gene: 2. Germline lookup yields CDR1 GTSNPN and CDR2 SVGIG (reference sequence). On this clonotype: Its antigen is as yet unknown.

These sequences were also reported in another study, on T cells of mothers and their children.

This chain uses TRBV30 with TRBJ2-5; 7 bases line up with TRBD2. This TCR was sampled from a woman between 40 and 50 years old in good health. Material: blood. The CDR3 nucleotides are TGTGCCTGGAGTGTATGGGGGGGCCAAGAGACCCAGTACTTC. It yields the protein CAWSVWGGQETQYF.